This T cell receptor beta chain derives from a study of breast tumors, draining lymph nodes, adjacent tissues. Study-level points and caveats: Tumors had less TCR diversity than lymph nodes, more than nontumor tissue.

Samples came from axillary lymph nodes draining the breast cancer. TCRdb redid the calling of the multiplex PCR reads with MiXCR, one entry per CDR3 protein. This sample carries approximately 170,000 distinct CDR3 sequences, approximately 30% of them seen once, and the ten largest clones take approximately 4.3%. Per germline, CDR1 SGHDN and CDR2 FVKESK. The V segment lost 0 bases and the J segment 2 bases; nucleotides outside the gene matches: 7. The CDR3 is made up of 17 amino acids. This clonotype was recorded many times. Its cognate antigen is unknown. The sequencing input was axillary lymph node tissue. The TCR sequence derives from a female donor with breast cancer. Some clones in this sample may be carry-over from other donors' samples. The chain employs TRBV14 and TRBJ1-2; TRBD1 aligns across 9 bases. Here the CDR3 DNA reads TGTGCCAGCAGCCAAGATCACGGGACAGGGTTAAACTATGGCTACACCTTC. Its protein product is CASSQDHGTGLNYGYTF.